What follows are 22 T cell receptor beta chains derived from one specimen sequenced in a study of radiotherapy plus CTLA-4 blockade in lung cancer. Clones were read by immunoSEQ multiplex PCR, and TCRdb kept only the in-frame ones, dropping some. This sample has 50,000 to 70,000 clones; approximately 80% occur once, and the top ten carry roughly 6.7%. The source was peripheral blood, collected from a patient treated with radiotherapy plus ipilimumab. The receptors originated from a human donor with non-small cell lung cancer whose response to radiotherapy plus ipilimumab could not be evaluated.

This rearrangement joins TRBV7-9 to TRBJ2-5, with 10 bases identical to TRBD2. The CDR3 runs 14 residues. The trim removed 8 bases at V and 5 bases at J, leaving 8 bases unmatched. Germline-derived CDR1 and CDR2 are SEHNR and FQNEAQ (reference sequence). The CDR3 is CASGLAGAGETQYF. As DNA, the CDR3 is TGTGCCAGCGGTCTAGCGGGGGCCGGGGAGACCCAGTACTTC.

The gene calls are TRBV11-2 and TRBJ1-2; 10 positions agree with TRBD1. The CDR3 extends over 15 amino acids. Per germline, CDR1 SGHAT and CDR2 FQNNGV. V was pared by 5 bases and J by 5 bases, with 8 bases of the junction left unmatched. This chain's CDR3 is CASSTTGGGGYGYTF. In DNA, the CDR3 is TGTGCCAGCAGCACGACAGGGGGCGGGGGATATGGCTACACCTTC. Variable domain in full (rest from reference TRBV11-2 and TRBJ1-2): EAGVAQSPRYKIIEKRQSVAFWCNPISGHATLYWYQQILGQGPKLLIQFQNNGVVDDSQLPKDRFSAERLKGVDSTLKIQPAKLEDSAVYLCASSTTGGGGYGYTFGSGTRLTVV.

The CDR3, as DNA: TGTGCCAGCAGTCCCAGGGCCACCTACAATGAGCAGTTCTTC. This encodes CASSPRATYNEQFF. The chain links TRBV27 to TRBJ2-1; perhaps TRBD1 as D (5 bases). Germline CDR1 reads MNHEY; CDR2 reads SMNVEV (reference sequence). V lost 5 bases and J 2 bases, leaving 10 bases between the germline ends. The CDR3 extends over 14 amino acids.

In DNA form, the CDR3 reads TGTGCCAGCAGCTTTACTAGCGGGAGTGAGCAGTTCTTC. Its protein product is CASSFTSGSEQFF. The chain is built from TRBV11-3 and TRBJ2-1; 11 bases match TRBD2. The V and J ends lost 3 bases and 9 bases, in that order; junction bases with no gene match: 1. Germline V gene lookup returns CDR1 SGHNT and CDR2 YENEEA. This CDR3 contains 13 residues.

This chain joins TRBV2 and TRBJ1-5; possible D gene TRBD1, 6 bases. Trimming shortened V by 6 bases and J by 5 bases, and 14 bases separated the two germline ends. The CDR3 loop spans 14 amino acids. Germline V gene sequence: CDR1 SNHLY, CDR2 FYNNEI. CDR3 amino acids: CASRGAYKHQPQHF. The CDR3 DNA is TGTGCCAGCAGGGGGGCGTATAAGCATCAGCCCCAGCATTTT.

This rearrangement joins TRBV6-1 to TRBJ2-3; TRBD1 might be the D (5 bases). Trimming cost V 7 bases and J 0 bases, with 11 bases left between them. The germline V gene has CDR1 MNHNS and CDR2 SASEGT. The length of the CDR3 is 14 residues. The CDR3 DNA sequence: TGTGCCAGCACAGGGCTTACTAGCACAGATACGCAGTATTTT. Encoded protein: CASTGLTSTDTQYF.

This chain connects TRBV4-2 to TRBJ2-2, with D perhaps TRBD1 (5 bases). Germline V gives CDR1 LGHNA, CDR2 YNFKEQ. Deletions cut 0 bases from V and 5 bases from J, with 13 bases between. The CDR3 has 16 residues. The CDR3 protein is CASSQEFREETGELFF. The CDR3 DNA is TGTGCCAGCAGCCAAGAGTTCAGGGAAGAGACCGGGGAGCTGTTTTTT.

This clone has just one count. The chain couples TRBV10-3 to TRBJ1-2; TRBD1 aligns across 7 bases. The CDR3 sequence is 14 residues long. With V trimmed by 7 bases and J by 4 bases, 9 bases remained unmatched. Germline-derived CDR1 and CDR2 are ENHRY and SYGVKD. The CDR3 coding sequence is TGTGCCATCAACCCCAGACAGGGCCTCTATGGCTACACCTTC. Amino acids: CAINPRQGLYGYTF.

This chain joins TRBV9 and TRBJ2-2; no definite D call. V lost 5 bases and J lost 3, with 8 bases in between. The CDR3 is 13 residues long. Germline CDR1 reads SGDLS; CDR2 reads YYNGEE. Here the CDR3 DNA reads TGTGCCAGCAGTCCTACTGACACCGGGGAGCTGTTTTTT. Its translation is CASSPTDTGELFF.

In this sample, this clone turned up a few times. The chain links TRBV7-9 to TRBJ1-1, with D maybe TRBD1 (5 bases). Germline CDR1 reads SEHNR; CDR2 reads FQNEAQ (reference sequence). The CDR3 covers 10 residues. Trimming removed 6 bases at V and 8 bases at J, with 7 bases between. CDR3 DNA sequence: TGTGCCAGCAGACGGGGGGAAGCTTTCTTT. Protein sequence: CASRRGEAFF.

This chain joins TRBV15 and TRBJ2-7; TRBD2 aligns across 8 bases. Germline V gene sequence: CDR1 LNHNV, CDR2 YYDKDF (reference sequence). V dropped 5 bases and J dropped 7; count of bases not matched to a gene: 7. The CDR3 has 13 residues. The CDR3 sequence is CATSQPGGREQYF. CDR3 DNA: TGTGCCACCAGCCAACCGGGAGGGCGGGAGCAGTACTTC. The full variable domain, its missing parts supplied by reference TRBV15 and TRBJ2-7, is DAMVIQNPRYQVTQFGKPVTLSCSQTLNHNVMYWYQQKSSQAPKLLFHYYDKDFNNEADTPDNFQSRRPNTSFCFLDIRSPGLGDTAMYLCATSQPGGREQYFGPGTRLTVT.

V usage is TRBV5-1 and J usage is TRBJ2-7; D not resolved. Deletions cut 4 bases from V and 0 bases from J, with 14 bases between. The CDR3 runs 15 residues. CDR1 SGHRS and CDR2 YFSETQ come from the germline V gene. The DNA for the CDR3 is TGCGCCAGCAGCCCCGGTGAGGCGGACTCCTACGAGCAGTACTTC. Translating gives CASSPGEADSYEQYF.

The V call is TRBV27, the J call TRBJ2-7; the D is unclear. The germline V gene has CDR1 MNHEY and CDR2 SMNVEV (reference sequence). The CDR3 is 18 amino acids. The germline V and J ends were trimmed by 5 bases and 0 bases, with 23 bases remaining between them. The CDR3 coding sequence is TGTGCCAGCAGTCCGCTACCCCTTACGGCGGTAAGCTCCTACGAGCAGTACTTC. Translation gives CASSPLPLTAVSSYEQYF.

V and J are TRBV6-5 and TRBJ2-3; 8 nucleotides agree with TRBD2. The CDR3 has 15 amino acids. Germline V lookup: CDR1 MNHEY, CDR2 SVGAGI. The V segment lost 0 bases and the J segment 2 bases; nucleotides outside the gene matches: 1. Here the CDR3 reads CASSYSRGATDTQYF. The CDR3 DNA reads as TGTGCCAGCAGTTACTCGCGGGGGGCCACAGATACGCAGTATTTT.

V gene TRBV7-2 combines with J gene TRBJ1-2; D is perhaps TRBD1 (5 bases). V was cut by 5 bases and J by 8 bases, with 18 bases left in between. Per the germline V gene, CDR1 is SGHTA and CDR2 is FQGNSA. The CDR3 has 14 amino acids. The CDR3 region is CASSRLMGGEGYTF. CDR3 nucleotides: TGTGCCAGCAGCCGTTTAATGGGAGGGGAGGGCTACACCTTC.

The chain carries TRBV7-2 and TRBJ1-1; D is undetermined. Germline V gene lookup returns CDR1 SGHTA and CDR2 FQGNSA. This CDR3 is 13 amino acids long. V lost 5 bases, J lost 0 bases, and 7 bases lay in between. CDR3 sequence: CASSGRLNTEAFF. Written as DNA, the CDR3 is TGTGCCAGCAGCGGGAGACTGAACACTGAAGCTTTCTTT. The full variable domain, with the rest looked up from reference TRBV7-2 and TRBJ1-1, is GAGVSQSPSNKVTEKGKDVELRCDPISGHTALYWYRQSLGQGLEFLIYFQGNSAPDKSGLPSDRFSAERTGGSVSTLTIQRTQQEDSAVYLCASSGRLNTEAFFGQGTRLTVV.

The chain combines TRBV7-9 with TRBJ2-1; 8 positions match TRBD2. Germline assignment: CDR1 SEHNR and CDR2 FQNEAQ (reference sequence). The CDR3 has 17 residues. The J segment lost 3 bases and the V segment lost 4 bases, leaving 11 bases of the junction unmatched. In DNA, the CDR3 is TGTGCCAGCAGCTCATATCTTCTTAGCGGGGTCTACAATGAGCAGTTCTTC. It encodes CASSSYLLSGVYNEQFF.

This clone showed up just once. This chain uses TRBV6-5 with TRBJ1-2, with TRBD1 matching over 9 bases. The germline V gene encodes CDR1 MNHEY and CDR2 SVGAGI. The CDR3 is 13 residues long. Losses at the gene ends were 6 bases for V and 8 bases for J; bases not matched to a gene: 7. CDR3 amino acids: CASSLQGARGYTF. The CDR3 DNA follows: TGTGCCAGCAGCCTACAGGGGGCGAGAGGCTACACCTTC.

The chain links TRBV4-3 to TRBJ2-5; D not resolved. The DNA matches TRBJ2-7 better at its end, which makes the J call doubtful. This CDR3 spans 13 amino acids. Germline values: CDR1 LGHNA, CDR2 YSLEER. The CDR3 region is CASSQDIKYEQYF. CDR3 DNA: TGCGCCAGCAGCCAAGATATAAAATACGAGCAGTACTTC.

This clone appeared a single time. The chain couples TRBV19 to TRBJ2-7; 9 nucleotides align to TRBD1. Trimming removed 6 bases from V and 5 bases from J; junction bases left unmatched: 8. The CDR3 runs 14 residues. Germline V gene data show CDR1 as LNHDA and CDR2 as SQIVND (reference sequence). The CDR3 region has the DNA TGTGCCAGTAGCGCCCGGGACAGGGATCACGAGCAGTACTTC. Translated: CASSARDRDHEQYF.

Concerning this clone itself: One end of the junction varies from germline; a read error may be responsible. V usage is TRBV20-1 and J usage is TRBJ2-3; D perhaps matches TRBD1 (5 bases). From germline, CDR1 is DFQATT and CDR2 SNEGSKA (reference sequence). The CDR3 sequence is 10 residues long. This chain's CDR3 is CSAAPGMQKF. The CDR3 DNA reads as TGCAGTGCAGCACCAGGGATGCAAAAATTT.

J is TRBJ2-5 and V is TRBV4-3, with TRBD1 matching over 9 bases. The trim removed 2 bases at V and 5 bases at J, leaving 6 bases unmatched. The CDR3 loop spans 15 amino acids. Germline V gene data show CDR1 as LGHNA and CDR2 as YSLEER. CDR3 residues: CASSQSQGAGETQYF. The CDR3 nucleotides are TGCGCCAGCAGCCAATCACAGGGGGCGGGCGAGACCCAGTACTTC.